The clone carrying this TCR beta chain was detected a few times. Its antigen remains unidentified. This record comes from a study of CD8+ T cells in alopecia areata. Notes on the study in general: Both scalp clonality and the expanded CD8+ clones among the top 100 showed a significant decrease with tofacitinib. Having just one nonresponder leaves the connection between baseline CD8+ expansion and response unresolved. Clonality was higher in lesional than normal scalp, especially in alopecia totalis/universalis. Among the cells sequenced in scalp samples are also the resident alphabeta T cells of normal skin.

Noted treatment: oral pan-JAK inhibitor, 5-10 mg twice daily. The CDR3 is 16 residues long. The ends lost 2 bases at V and 2 bases at J; junction bases unmatched: 7. The V gene's germline CDR1 is KGHSH and CDR2 LQKENI. cDNA reverse transcribed from extracted RNA served as the sequencing template. Assay: immunoSEQ multiplex PCR; the TCRdb copy retains only in-frame clones and omits some. This table has 100,000 or so clones, 60% appearing once. The genes are TRBV18 and TRBJ2-3; the match to TRBD1 covers 7 bases. The clonotype originates from a human donor with alopecia areata. This specimen consisted of CD8+ T cells sorted from blood, obtained at approximately week 56, from a patient treated with tofacitinib. CDR3 in amino acids: CASSPILDRATDTQYF. The DNA for the CDR3 is TGTGCCAGCTCACCAATCCTTGACAGGGCCACAGATACGCAGTATTTT. The complete variable domain, with remaining parts taken from reference TRBV18 and TRBJ2-3, reads NAGVMQNPRHLVRRRGQEARLRCSPMKGHSHVYWYRQLPEEGLKFMVYLQKENIIDESGMPKERFSAEFPKEGPSILRIQQVVRGDSAAYFCASSPILDRATDTQYFGPGTRLTVL.